The clone carrying this TCR beta chain was observed a handful of times. No antigen is known for it. Sequencing targeted expressed TCRB transcripts, as all isolated RNA had been reverse transcribed. Produced via immunoSEQ multiplex PCR; TCRdb's table is partial and in-frame only. The profile shows about 110,000 clones, roughly 40% of them singletons. The sample originates from a study of beta chain features in type 1 diabetes. Study outcomes and limitations: VDJ junctions from type 1 diabetes patients carried fewer insertions and larger deletions. Type 1 diabetes patients had TCRB CDR3s that were shorter (moderately but significantly so) in all four CD4+ subsets.

Trimming at V came to 3 bases and at J to 4 bases, leaving 9 bases not matched to a gene. The germline CDR1 and CDR2 sequences are ENHRY and SYGVKD. The CDR3 length is 16 residues. This receptor was taken from a woman aged 18-29 years in good health. The chain has TRBV10-3 and TRBJ2-5; 9 bases fit TRBD1. Specimen: stem cell memory CD4+ T cells from blood. CDR3 protein: CAISEEGQGSLETQYF. CDR3 nucleotide sequence: TGTGCCATCAGTGAAGAGGGACAGGGATCGTTAGAGACCCAGTACTTC.